Included here is one T cell receptor (beta chain) sequence, with context. Its antigen is unidentified. This entry is derived from a study of human T cells and chemical hapten exposure. Time point in this sample: patch test 3, about 24 weeks after DPC sensitization. Noted treatment: therapeutic diphenylcyclopropenone sensitization with weekly scalp DPC. In TCRdb, the RACE reads were re-called with MiXCR into one record per CDR3 protein. The sample contains 150,000 to 200,000 distinct CDR3 sequences, roughly a quarter of which appear only once. Trimming removed 2 bases from V and 4 bases from J; junction bases left unmatched: 1. Germline lookup yields CDR1 MNHEY and CDR2 SVGAGI. The CDR3 consists of 13 residues. Study-level findings and limits: Relative to control repertoires, expanded TCRs gave rise to significantly more large CDR3 similarity clusters.

The gene calls are TRBV6-5 and TRBJ1-1; 7 bases are a match to TRBD1. The sequence was collected from a woman between 40 and 50 years old with alopecia areata. Some clones in this sample may be carry-over from other donors' samples. This sample comprised whole blood, obtained in connection with sensitization to the hapten diphenylcyclopropenone (DPC). The CDR3 coding sequence is TGTGCCAGCAGTTACGGACAGGTCACTGAAGCTTTCTTT. Translating gives CASSYGQVTEAFF.